This TCR beta chain emerged from a study of cytomegalovirus exposure and HLA in healthy donors. The study's findings and limits: Subsequent analysis showed first-cohort TCR clusters tending to co-occur in 95 to 150 validation repertoires. Cytomegalovirus-associated TCR beta chains were listed, numbering roughly 150.

This CDR3 comprises 14 residues. From germline, CDR1 is MNHEY and CDR2 SMNVEV (reference sequence). The V and J ends lost 5 bases and 6 bases respectively, with 13 bases between them. Sequencing used immunoSEQ multiplex PCR; TCRdb keeps in-frame clones, though not all of them. The sample carries 250,000 to 300,000 clones, about 86% recorded once. With respect to this clone: Its antigen is unknown.

The chain employs TRBV27 and TRBJ1-4, with a possible D match to TRBD1 (6 bases). The sample comprised PBMCs. This sequence was found in a woman aged 18-29 years in good health and CMV-seronegative. The CDR3 nucleotides are TGTGCCAGCAGTCCAGCAGGGGCCCATGAAAAACTGTTTTTT. Translating gives CASSPAGAHEKLFF. The variable domain in full, with the rest retrieved from reference TRBV27 and TRBJ1-4, is EAQVTQNPRYLITVTGKKLTVTCSQNMNHEYMSWYRQDPGLGLRQIYYSMNVEVTDKGDVPEGYKVSRKEKRNFPLILESPSPNQTSLYFCASSPAGAHEKLFFGSGTQLSVL.